This T cell receptor beta chain was profiled in a study of T cell changes during pregnancy in multiple sclerosis. Sequencing used immunoSEQ multiplex PCR; TCRdb keeps in-frame clones, though not all of them. Seen here are some 59,000 clones, about 92% observed once, and the top ten hold roughly 6.5%. Material: peripheral blood, obtained in the third trimester of pregnancy. The TCR comes from a female donor in good health, enrolled as a control in a pregnancy study.

In nucleotides, the CDR3 is TGCGCCAGCAGCCAAGCTCGGGATGGGCTAAACACCATATATTTT. This sequence encodes CASSQARDGLNTIYF. This rearrangement joins TRBV4-1 to TRBJ1-3, with unresolved D. V lost 1 base to trimming and J lost 6 bases, with 13 bases between them. The CDR3 totals 15 residues. Germline lookup yields CDR1 MGHRA and CDR2 YSYEKL.